This TCR beta chain originates from a study of follicular helper T cells after annual influenza vaccination. Overall study context: After each seasonal flu vaccination, blood came on days 0, 7 and 28. General observations from the study: Yearly vaccinations repeatedly recalled conserved clonotypes in ICOS+CD38+ cTfh.

The time point is: 2014-2015 season, pre-vaccination. The CDR3 runs 13 residues. Germline V gives CDR1 SGHRS, CDR2 YFSETQ. V was pared by 3 bases and J by 5 bases, with 11 bases between. The sample holds a few counts of this clone. Its antigen is not identified. Some clones are missing from TCRdb's copy, which holds only in-frame ones; the method was immunoSEQ multiplex PCR. There are more than 10,000 clones in the sample; under 80% occur only once, and about 0.41% lies in the top ten. The chain uses TRBV5-1 and TRBJ1-2; tentative D call: TRBD1 (5 bases). This TCR was recovered from an adult who received the influenza vaccine. The sequenced sample was CXCR5- memory CD4+ T cells sorted from blood, obtained on the day of influenza vaccination. CDR3 residues: CASSSTGDYGYTF. CDR3 nucleotides: TGCGCCAGCAGCTCTACAGGCGATTATGGCTACACCTTC.